These 8 T cell receptor gamma chains were sequenced from one sample in a study of Vδ1+ human thymocytes. Extracted RNA was reverse transcribed into cDNA. Pooled V-gene forward primers with one constant-region reverse primer generated the CDR3 amplicons by multiplex PCR. TCRdb re-processed the multiplex PCR reads using CATT. The table includes 9,500 to 13,000 gamma-chain clones, roughly 45% detected once. Study-wide findings and caveats: In the thymus, TRG and TRD repertoires looked highly polyclonal with Gaussian CDR3 lengths.

For these TCRs, the target antigens are not known. Sequencing was performed on Vdelta1+ gamma-delta thymocytes from the thymus. Subset noted: FACS-sorted CD3+ TCRalphabeta- TCRVdelta1+ TCRVdelta2- thymocytes. The receptors here all came from a boy younger than two who had congenital heart surgery.

This clone has a handful of counts. The J gene is TRGJ1 or TRGJ2, the V gene TRGV4. The J gene, left out of TCRdb, was set here by checking the DNA against germline. Germline V lookup: CDR1 EGSTGY, CDR2 YDSYTSSV. V was pared by 6 bases and J by 3 bases, with 5 bases of the junction left unmatched. This CDR3 spans 12 amino acids. CDR3: CATWLGYYKKLF. CDR3 sequence (DNA): TGTGCCACCTGGTTAGGTTATTATAAGAAACTCTTT.

This clone came up a few times. This chain links TRGV3 with TRGJ1 or TRGJ2. The V segment lost 1 base and the J segment 5 bases; nucleotides outside the gene matches: 5. This CDR3 comprises 13 residues. Germline CDR1 and CDR2: VTNTFY and YDVSTARD (reference sequence). CDR3 sequence (DNA): TGTGCCACCTGGGACAGCCCCGATTATAAGAAACTCTTT. Protein: CATWDSPDYKKLF.

This clone appeared once. The chain joins TRGV4 to TRGJ1 or TRGJ2. The J gene was not available in TCRdb and was assigned here by matching the DNA to germline segments. V lost 4 bases to trimming and J lost 0 bases; unmatched junction nucleotides: 6. CDR1 is EGSTGY, CDR2 YDSYTSSV, per germline. This CDR3 has 14 amino acids. The CDR3 nucleotides are TGTGCCACCTGGGAATTATTGAATTATTATAAGAAACTCTTT. It encodes CATWELLNYYKKLF.

This clone was picked up a small number of times. The chain couples TRGV9 to TRGJ1 or TRGJ2. The V and J ends lost 5 bases and 0 bases, in that order; junction bases with no gene match: 10. In germline, CDR1 is GITISATS, CDR2 ISYDGTV (reference sequence). This CDR3 spans 15 amino acids. The CDR3: CALWALRGNYYKKLF. DNA for the CDR3: TGTGCCTTGTGGGCCCTAAGGGGGAATTATTATAAGAAACTCTTT.

The chain couples TRGV9 to TRGJP. The CDR3 extends over 16 amino acids. In germline, CDR1 is GITISATS, CDR2 ISYDGTV (reference sequence). Germline trimming cut 0 bases from V and 9 bases from J; bases unmatched to any gene: 5. The chain's CDR3 is CALWEVQGLGKKIKVF. DNA for the CDR3: TGTGCCTTGTGGGAGGTGCAGGGGTTGGGCAAAAAAATCAAGGTATTT.

This clone was recorded a few times. The V and J genes are TRGV4 and TRGJ1 or TRGJ2. J gave up 0 bases and V 5 bases, and 1 base lay outside the gene matches. The CDR3 is 12 residues long. CDR1 EGSTGY and CDR2 YDSYTSSV come from the germline V gene. The DNA of the CDR3 is TGTGCCACCTGGGCGAATTATTATAAGAAACTCTTT. This codes for CATWANYYKKLF.

Concerning this clone itself: The sample has other DNA sequences that encode this CDR3 too. The chain uses TRGV3 and TRGJ1 or TRGJ2. The V gene's germline CDR1 is VTNTFY and CDR2 YDVSTARD (reference sequence). The ends lost 0 bases at V and 5 bases at J; junction bases unmatched: 4. This CDR3 comprises 13 residues. Here the CDR3 DNA reads TGTGCCACCTGGGACAGGCGGCATTATAAGAAACTCTTT. It codes for CATWDRRHYKKLF.

Details on this clone: The same CDR3 can be traced to other DNA sequences in this sample. The gene calls are TRGV9 and TRGJ1 or TRGJ2. Germline CDR1 and CDR2: GITISATS and ISYDGTV (reference sequence). With V trimmed by 5 bases and J by 5 bases, 6 bases remained unmatched. The CDR3 runs to 12 residues. CDR3 nucleotide sequence: TGTGCCTTGTGGGGAGACGATTATAAGAAACTCTTT. It specifies CALWGDDYKKLF.